These T cell receptor beta chains were read from a single sample in a study of read filtering for tumor transcriptome and immune sequencing. TCRdb ran MiXCR on the reads and lists one entry per CDR3 protein. Here the sample spans over 80,000 distinct CDR3 sequences, around an eighth being singletons. What was sequenced was a population of CD138-negative cells sorted from bone marrow. All receptors derive from a donor over 35 with multiple myeloma. The CDR3 runs from the conserved cysteine through the conserved F or W. The D gene is left open where the match is weak. Expanded clones are given a class, and other clones once, few, many or no size at all.

clone_size d_call j_call v_call cdr3_nt cdr3_aa
many TRBD2 TRBJ2-7 TRBV7-2 TGTGCCAGCACCAGGACTAGCGGGAGCTACGAGCAGTACTTC CASTRTSGSYEQYF
many TRBD1 TRBJ2-7 TRBV20-1 TGCAGTGCTAGAGATTTGGGACAGGTGAACTCCTACGAGCAGTACTTC CSARDLGQVNSYEQYF
many NA TRBJ2-1 TRBV2 TGTGCCAGCAGTGAAGGTTGGGCGGGAACCAACAATGAGCAGTTCTTC CASSEGWAGTNNEQFF
many TRBD2 TRBJ2-3 TRBV20-1 TGCAGTGCTAGAGATGGGGGTAGCGGGAGGCCAGATACGCAGTATTTT CSARDGGSGRPDTQYF
NA NA TRBJ1-2 TRBV5-8 TGTGCCAGCAGGCGGAGGGTTCAGGGCTACACCTTC CASRRRVQGYTF
many TRBD2 TRBJ2-1 TRBV28 TGTGCCAGCAGTCCCCCGACTAGCGGGACCTACAATGAGCAGTTCTTC CASSPPTSGTYNEQFF
many TRBD2 TRBJ2-1 TRBV4-1 TGCGCCAGCAGCCAAGCTGTCAGCGGGGGCCCCTACAATGAGCAGTTCTTC CASSQAVSGGPYNEQFF
many NA TRBJ2-5 TRBV7-9 TGTGCCAGCAGCATCACCTTGGGCCCTGGCCGAGAGACCCAGTACTTC CASSITLGPGRETQYF
many NA TRBJ1-5 TRBV5-1 TGCGCCAGCAGCTTAGACACAGGCAATCAGCCCCAGCATTTT CASSLDTGNQPQHF
many NA TRBJ2-7 TRBV20-1 TGCAGTGCTAGAAAGTCCGGCTGGGGGAGCTCCTACGAGCAGTACTTC CSARKSGWGSSYEQYF
many NA TRBJ1-1 TRBV11-2 TGTGCCAGCAGCGCCGACGGAGGGGGGATCACTGAAGCTTTCTTT CASSADGGGITEAFF
many TRBD2 TRBJ2-3 TRBV7-3 TGTGCCAGCAGCTCATCTCCCGACGGACTAGCGGGAGGGTCCCAGTATTTT CASSSSPDGLAGGSQYF
many NA TRBJ1-5 TRBV5-1 TGCGCCAGCAGCGAATACAGGGATAAGCCCCAGCATTTT CASSEYRDKPQHF
NA NA TRBJ2-1 TRBV12-3/TRBV12-4 TGTGCCAGCAGTTTAGCGAAGGGACTCCTCGGTGAGCAGTTCTTC CASSLAKGLLGEQFF
many TRBD1 TRBJ2-5 TRBV6-5 TGTGCCAGCAGTTACCTCGGGACAGGGCAAGAGACCCAGTACTTC CASSYLGTGQETQYF
many TRBD1 TRBJ2-3 TRBV5-1 TGCGCCAGCAGGGCGGGACAGGGGACAGATACGCAGTATTTT CASRAGQGTDTQYF
NA NA TRBJ2-1 TRBV2 TGTGCCAGCAGAAGACAGGGGACTAGGAATGAGCAGTCCTTC CASRRQGTRNEQSF
many TRBD2 TRBJ2-1 TRBV20-1 TGCAGTGCTAGTTTCAGCGGGAGCTTTTATGAGCAGTTCTTC CSASFSGSFYEQFF
few NA TRBJ2-2 TRBV6-2/TRBV6-3 TGTGCCAGCGGCCACGGGGGCGGGAACACCGGGGAGCTGTTTTTT CASGHGGGNTGELFF
many NA TRBJ1-5 TRBV3-1 TGTGCCAGCAGCCAAGATGCGGGGACCGGTCAGCCCCAGCATTTT CASSQDAGTGQPQHF
many TRBD1 TRBJ1-1 TRBV12-3/TRBV12-4 TGTGCCAGCAGTCACGACACAGGGGTTAACACTGAAGCTTTCTTT CASSHDTGVNTEAFF
NA TRBD2 TRBJ2-3 TRBV28 TGTGCCAGCCTGTTTAGCGGGAGTCCAGATACGCAGTATTTT CASLFSGSPDTQYF